This TCR beta chain was obtained from a study of shared clonotypes between healthy human individuals. Whole-study context: Each donor's CD8 memory used one plate, CD8 naive two, each CD4 subset three. Findings of the study overall: Incompleteness in sorted-subset sequencing, despite large depth, was shown by rarefaction. Clonotype sharing across several donors was observed for around 5% of naive CD4 clonotypes. The study found lower generation probabilities in non-shared clonotypes than in those shared by all four donors.

As for this clone: Its antigen is undetermined.

This table comes from immunoSEQ multiplex PCR, and its TCRdb copy is limited to in-frame clones, with some not included. The sample records more than 1,200,000 clones, less than 99% being singletons. The sequence derives from a man aged 30 to 39 in good health. Sequences were obtained from naive CD4+ T cells sorted from blood. Documented subset: CD45RA+ positively selected.

CDR3 coding DNA: TGTGCCAGCAGTCGGACGGGACACACCTCCTACGAGCAGTACTTC. Its protein is CASSRTGHTSYEQYF. V is TRBV7-3 and J is TRBJ2-7; weak D call: TRBD1 (6 bases). This CDR3 has 15 residues. CDR1 SGHTA and CDR2 FQGTGA come from the germline V gene. V was shortened by 6 bases and J by 0 bases, with 15 bases between the two germline ends.